What follows is one T cell receptor (beta chain) and its context. This sample was taken from a study of blood T cell repertoires in COVID-19. Germline values: CDR1 PRHDT, CDR2 FYEKMQ (reference sequence). The V segment lost 5 bases and the J segment 4 bases; nucleotides outside the gene matches: 12. The CDR3 has 16 amino acids. Some clones are missing from TCRdb's copy, which holds only in-frame ones; the method was immunoSEQ multiplex PCR. The sample yields about 70,000 clones, over 85% seen once. Sample: peripheral blood. The genes are TRBV13 and TRBJ2-7; 9 bases match TRBD2. This TCR was recovered from a human donor in a cohort sampled during active COVID-19. Written as DNA, the CDR3 is TGTGCCAGCAGCCCCTCGGGCGGGAGGGCCTTTTACGAGCAGTACTTC. Its protein is CASSPSGGRAFYEQYF.